This entry lists 7 T cell receptor beta chains sequenced from one sample in a study of radiotherapy plus CTLA-4 blockade in lung cancer. Data came from immunoSEQ multiplex PCR; TCRdb stores just in-frame clones and leaves some out. The top ten clones hold 5.5% to 8% of a sample with over 100,000 clones, about 90% of them seen once. Sequenced here: peripheral blood, sampled from a patient treated with radiotherapy plus ipilimumab. These receptors all come from a human donor with non-small cell lung cancer that progressed on radiotherapy plus ipilimumab.

The V call is TRBV4-1, the J call TRBJ2-2; D might be TRBD1 or TRBD2, each matching 5 bases. CDR1 MGHRA and CDR2 YSYEKL come from the germline V gene. Trimming took 6 bases from V and 3 from J, leaving 11 bases between them. The length of the CDR3 is 14 residues. In nucleotides, the CDR3 is TGCGCCAGCAGACGGGACCTTTACACCGGGGAGCTGTTTTTT. This sequence encodes CASRRDLYTGELFF.

The chain carries TRBV5-1 and TRBJ1-2; no clear D. CDR1 is SGHRS, CDR2 YFSETQ, per germline. The ends were cut back, 5 bases at V and 2 bases at J, with 10 bases in the middle. The CDR3 is 13 residues long. CDR3 in amino acids: CASRLTGNYGYTF. The CDR3 bases are TGCGCCAGCAGGCTCACGGGGAACTATGGCTACACCTTC.

The chain is built from TRBV7-2 and TRBJ1-5; TRBD1 is a possible D gene (5 bases). The CDR3 has 15 residues. V lost 3 bases to trimming and J lost 3 bases, with 12 bases between them. Germline CDR1 is SGHTA and CDR2 is FQGNSA. The CDR3 protein is CASSFSGATNQPQHF. The CDR3 nucleotides are TGTGCCAGCAGCTTCTCCGGGGCTACCAATCAGCCCCAGCATTTT. Full variable domain (rest looked up from reference TRBV7-2 and TRBJ1-5): GAGVSQSPSNKVTEKGKDVELRCDPISGHTALYWYRQSLGQGLEFLIYFQGNSAPDKSGLPSDRFSAERTGGSVSTLTIQRTQQEDSAVYLCASSFSGATNQPQHFGDGTRLSIL.

The V gene is TRBV27, the J gene TRBJ2-5, with 8 bases matching TRBD2. Germline-derived CDR1 and CDR2 are MNHEY and SMNVEV (reference sequence). Germline trimming cut 8 bases from V and 7 bases from J; bases unmatched to any gene: 6. The CDR3 sequence is 12 residues long. The CDR3 sequence: CASGPRGGTQYF. The CDR3 DNA is TGTGCCAGCGGTCCCCGGGGGGGGACCCAGTACTTC.

The CDR3 coding sequence is TGTGCCAGCTCACCTGATAGGATGGAGACCCAGTACTTC. Encoded protein: CASSPDRMETQYF. The chain carries TRBV18 and TRBJ2-5; D is unclear. Trimming shortened V by 3 bases and J by 5 bases, and 10 bases separated the two germline ends. The CDR3 covers 13 residues. Per the germline V gene, CDR1 is KGHSH and CDR2 is LQKENI.

This chain uses TRBV6-1 with TRBJ2-2, with TRBD1 matching 8 bases. V lost 2 bases, J lost 4 bases, and 12 bases stayed unmatched. This CDR3 contains 18 residues. CDR1 MNHNS and CDR2 SASEGT come from the germline V gene. CDR3 sequence reads: CASSEPPRQGSSTGELFF. The DNA for the CDR3 is TGTGCCAGCAGTGAACCCCCCCGACAGGGGTCGAGCACCGGGGAGCTGTTTTTT.

This chain uses TRBV19 with TRBJ2-3; 10 bases line up with TRBD2. Unmatched junction bases numbered 7, after V lost 3 bases and J lost 4 bases. This CDR3 contains 16 residues. The V gene's germline CDR1 is LNHDA and CDR2 SQIVND (reference sequence). The CDR3 is CASSISSGRAPDTQYF. The CDR3 DNA sequence: TGTGCCAGTAGTATCTCTAGCGGGAGAGCCCCAGATACGCAGTATTTT.